Listed below are T cell receptor beta chains from one sample, sequenced in a study of tumor-infiltrating lymphocytes in glioblastoma multiforme. TCRdb reprocessed the multiplex PCR reads via MiXCR and lists one record per CDR3 protein. The data contain about 10,000 distinct CDR3 sequences, 55% to 80% of them singletons. The sample was brain tumor tissue. The receptors here all came from a male donor with glioblastoma. Both conserved end residues are part of each CDR3. The D gene is left open where the match is weak. Part of the rows lack a size; the others show once, few, many or a class for expanded clones.

cdr3_length: 12
j_call: TRBJ2-3
clone_size: NA
v_call: TRBV20-1
d_call: NA
cdr3_nt: TGCAGTGCTAGACGTAACACAGATACGCAGTATTTT
cdr3_aa: CSARRNTDTQYF

cdr3_length: 18
j_call: TRBJ1-1
clone_size: NA
v_call: TRBV10-3
d_call: NA
cdr3_nt: TGTGCCATCAGAGTAAAGGGAAAGGGTTTCGGTTTTGACACTGAAGCTTTCTTT
cdr3_aa: CAIRVKGKGFGFDTEAFF

cdr3_length: 14
j_call: TRBJ2-3
clone_size: NA
v_call: TRBV6-2/TRBV6-3
d_call: NA
cdr3_nt: TGTGCCAGCAGTGACCGCGAGTTCGCAGATACGCAGTATTTT
cdr3_aa: CASSDREFADTQYF

cdr3_length: 13
j_call: TRBJ2-7
clone_size: few
v_call: TRBV6-5
d_call: NA
cdr3_nt: TGTGCCAGCAGTTTTAGCGACTCCTACGAGCAGTACTTC
cdr3_aa: CASSFSDSYEQYF

cdr3_length: 14
j_call: TRBJ2-1
clone_size: NA
v_call: TRBV7-8
d_call: NA
cdr3_nt: TGTGCCAGCTCACTCCAGAGCTTCTACAATGAGCAGTTTTTC
cdr3_aa: CASSLQSFYNEQFF

cdr3_length: 13
j_call: TRBJ2-1
clone_size: NA
v_call: TRBV11-2
d_call: NA
cdr3_nt: TGTGCCAGCGGTTTAGATAAGGGGAATGGGCAGTTCTTC
cdr3_aa: CASGLDKGNGQFF

cdr3_length: 12
j_call: TRBJ2-3
clone_size: NA
v_call: TRBV11-2
d_call: NA
cdr3_nt: TGTGCCAGCAGCTTAGGTGTTGATACGCAGTATTTT
cdr3_aa: CASSLGVDTQYF

cdr3_length: 13
j_call: TRBJ1-2
clone_size: NA
v_call: TRBV29-1
d_call: NA
cdr3_nt: TGCAGCGTTGGGAGCGGAACGGGGCATGGCTACACCTTC
cdr3_aa: CSVGSGTGHGYTF

cdr3_length: 13
j_call: TRBJ2-1
clone_size: NA
v_call: TRBV29-1
d_call: NA
cdr3_nt: TGCAGCATTGATGACCAGGGCTCCTACGAGCAGTTCTTC
cdr3_aa: CSIDDQGSYEQFF

cdr3_length: 16
j_call: TRBJ2-3
clone_size: NA
v_call: TRBV28
d_call: NA
cdr3_nt: TGCGCCAGCAGTTTATGGTCGGACAGCCGCACAGATGCGCAGTATTTT
cdr3_aa: CASSLWSDSRTDAQYF

cdr3_length: 13
j_call: TRBJ2-5
clone_size: medium-sized
v_call: TRBV14
d_call: NA
cdr3_nt: TGTGCCAGCAGCAGGACAGCCCCAGGCACCCAGTACTTC
cdr3_aa: CASSRTAPGTQYF

cdr3_length: 14
j_call: TRBJ1-2
clone_size: NA
v_call: TRBV5-4
d_call: NA
cdr3_nt: TGTGCCAGCAGCACCCCAACCCAGGGATATGGCTACATCTTC
cdr3_aa: CASSTPTQGYGYIF

cdr3_length: 15
j_call: TRBJ2-2
clone_size: NA
v_call: TRBV11-3
d_call: NA
cdr3_nt: TGTGCTAGCAGCTATGCCCCGGCCCGATCCGGGGAGCTGGTTTTT
cdr3_aa: CASSYAPARSGELVF

cdr3_length: 15
j_call: TRBJ2-7
clone_size: many
v_call: TRBV11-2
d_call: TRBD1
cdr3_nt: TGTGCCAGCAGCTCCGACAGGGCTCCTGGGTACGAGCAGTACTTC
cdr3_aa: CASSSDRAPGYEQYF

cdr3_length: 12
j_call: TRBJ1-2
clone_size: NA
v_call: TRBV29-1
d_call: NA
cdr3_nt: TGCAGCGTTGAGGAGGCAGGGAGAGGCTACACCTTC
cdr3_aa: CSVEEAGRGYTF

cdr3_length: 14
j_call: TRBJ2-7
clone_size: NA
v_call: TRBV6-1
d_call: NA
cdr3_nt: TGTGCCAGCGCCATCGAGGGGGGGCCCTACGAGCAGTGCTTC
cdr3_aa: CASAIEGGPYEQCF

cdr3_length: 14
j_call: TRBJ2-1
clone_size: NA
v_call: TRBV6-6
d_call: NA
cdr3_nt: TGTGCCAGCAGTTACTCTACTTATAACAATGAGCTGTTCTTC
cdr3_aa: CASSYSTYNNELFF

cdr3_length: 15
j_call: TRBJ2-7
clone_size: NA
v_call: TRBV20-1
d_call: TRBD2
cdr3_nt: TGCAGTGCTATACCTATAGCGGGAGTGAGGTACGAGCAGTACTTC
cdr3_aa: CSAIPIAGVRYEQYF

cdr3_length: 14
j_call: TRBJ1-3
clone_size: NA
v_call: TRBV12-3/TRBV12-4
d_call: NA
cdr3_nt: TGTGCCAGCAGTTTAATGAACTCTGGAAACACCATATATTTT
cdr3_aa: CASSLMNSGNTIYF

cdr3_length: 13
j_call: TRBJ2-7
clone_size: NA
v_call: TRBV4-1
d_call: NA
cdr3_nt: TGCGCCAGCAGCCAAGATGAGGCGGGGCTTACGGACTTC
cdr3_aa: CASSQDEAGLTDF

cdr3_length: 16
j_call: TRBJ2-1
clone_size: NA
v_call: TRBV1
d_call: NA
cdr3_nt: TGCACCAGCAGCCAAGCTGTAACAGGGTCCTACAATGAGCAGTTCTTC
cdr3_aa: CTSSQAVTGSYNEQFF

cdr3_length: 11
j_call: TRBJ1-2
clone_size: NA
v_call: TRBV20-1
d_call: NA
cdr3_nt: TGCAGAGCTAACCGCCTTGGCGGCTACACCTTC
cdr3_aa: CRANRLGGYTF

cdr3_length: 15
j_call: TRBJ2-7
clone_size: few
v_call: TRBV11-1
d_call: TRBD2
cdr3_nt: TGTGCCAGCAGCCCCGGGAGGTTTAACTCCTACGAGCAGTACTTC
cdr3_aa: CASSPGRFNSYEQYF

cdr3_length: 15
j_call: TRBJ1-2
clone_size: few
v_call: TRBV4-1
d_call: NA
cdr3_nt: TGCGCCAGCAGCCAAGATACGTTAGCTAACTATGGCTACACCTTC
cdr3_aa: CASSQDTLANYGYTF

cdr3_length: 14
j_call: TRBJ2-2
clone_size: large
v_call: TRBV11-2
d_call: NA
cdr3_nt: TGTGCCAGCAGCTTAGGTCTAGATCCCGGGGAGCTGTTTTTT
cdr3_aa: CASSLGLDPGELFF

cdr3_length: 13
j_call: TRBJ2-7
clone_size: many
v_call: TRBV4-3
d_call: NA
cdr3_nt: TGCGCCAGCAGCCAAAGAACAGGGCGAGAGCAGTACTTC
cdr3_aa: CASSQRTGREQYF

cdr3_length: 19
j_call: TRBJ2-1
clone_size: NA
v_call: TRBV4-1
d_call: TRBD2
cdr3_nt: TGCGACAGCAGCCAAGAGGCTGGCGGGAGGGCCATTCAGGACAATGAGCAGTTCTTT
cdr3_aa: CDSSQEAGGRAIQDNEQFF

cdr3_length: 15
j_call: TRBJ2-3
clone_size: NA
v_call: TRBV10-2
d_call: TRBD2
cdr3_nt: TGCGCCAGCAGTGACCTAGGCGGGAGCACAGGTCCGCAGTATTTT
cdr3_aa: CASSDLGGSTGPQYF

cdr3_length: 13
j_call: TRBJ2-4
clone_size: NA
v_call: TRBV14
d_call: NA
cdr3_nt: TGTGCCAGCAGCCAGTCCCCAGGAGACATTCAGTACTTC
cdr3_aa: CASSQSPGDIQYF

cdr3_length: 13
j_call: TRBJ2-2
clone_size: NA
v_call: TRBV4-1
d_call: NA
cdr3_nt: TGCGACAGCAACCAATCGAATGCCGGGGAGCTGTTTTTT
cdr3_aa: CDSNQSNAGELFF

cdr3_length: 13
j_call: TRBJ1-2
clone_size: NA
v_call: TRBV29-1
d_call: TRBD1
cdr3_nt: TGCAGCGTTGAAGAGGGGAAAGGGGGCAAAGATACCTTC
cdr3_aa: CSVEEGKGGKDTF

cdr3_length: 14
j_call: TRBJ1-1
clone_size: medium-sized
v_call: TRBV6-1
d_call: NA
cdr3_nt: TGTGCCAGCAGCGTCGAGGGGTTGAACACTGAAGCTTTCTTT
cdr3_aa: CASSVEGLNTEAFF

cdr3_length: 16
j_call: TRBJ2-5
clone_size: NA
v_call: TRBV4-1
d_call: NA
cdr3_nt: TGCGCCAACAGCCAAGGATGGGCTAGCGCACAAGAGACCCAGTACTTC
cdr3_aa: CANSQGWASAQETQYF

cdr3_length: 14
j_call: TRBJ2-1
clone_size: NA
v_call: TRBV12-3/TRBV12-4
d_call: NA
cdr3_nt: TGTGCCAACAGATCAACCGATTCGTACAATGAGCAGTTCTTC
cdr3_aa: CANRSTDSYNEQFF

cdr3_length: 14
j_call: TRBJ2-7
clone_size: NA
v_call: TRBV5-4
d_call: NA
cdr3_nt: TGTGCCAGCAGCTTGGGACAGACAACCTACGAGCAGTACTTC
cdr3_aa: CASSLGQTTYEQYF

cdr3_length: 14
j_call: TRBJ1-2
clone_size: many
v_call: TRBV2
d_call: TRBD1
cdr3_nt: TGTGCCAGCACCCGGACAGGGAGAAGAGGTGGCTACACCTTC
cdr3_aa: CASTRTGRRGGYTF

cdr3_length: 15
j_call: TRBJ2-5
clone_size: medium-sized
v_call: TRBV6-6
d_call: NA
cdr3_nt: TGTGCCAGCAGTTACTCGGGGGTGGCGGGGGAGACCCAGTACTTC
cdr3_aa: CASSYSGVAGETQYF

cdr3_length: 15
j_call: TRBJ2-5
clone_size: few
v_call: TRBV20-1
d_call: TRBD1
cdr3_nt: TGCAGTGCTAGGGGATGGGGACAGGGCCAAGAGACCCAGTACTTC
cdr3_aa: CSARGWGQGQETQYF

cdr3_length: 17
j_call: TRBJ2-2
clone_size: NA
v_call: TRBV28
d_call: TRBD2
cdr3_nt: TGTGCCAGCAGGACAACTAGTGGGAGGGCGAACACCGGCAAGCTGTTTTTT
cdr3_aa: CASRTTSGRANTGKLFF

cdr3_length: 10
j_call: TRBJ1-2
clone_size: NA
v_call: TRBV29-1
d_call: NA
cdr3_nt: TGCAGCGGTTATCCCTATGGCTACACCTTC
cdr3_aa: CSGYPYGYTF

cdr3_length: 16
j_call: TRBJ1-2
clone_size: NA
v_call: TRBV4-1
d_call: NA
cdr3_nt: TGCGCCAGCAGCCGAGATCGATACGGGGAAAACTATGGCTACACCTTC
cdr3_aa: CASSRDRYGENYGYTF

cdr3_length: 15
j_call: TRBJ1-4
clone_size: NA
v_call: TRBV6-5
d_call: TRBD1
cdr3_nt: TGTGCCAGCAGCCCGACAGGGACCACTAATGAAAAACTGTTTTTT
cdr3_aa: CASSPTGTTNEKLFF

cdr3_length: 12
j_call: TRBJ2-1
clone_size: many
v_call: TRBV5-1
d_call: NA
cdr3_nt: TGCGCCAGCAGCTTGGATGTGGGGAAGCAGTTCTTC
cdr3_aa: CASSLDVGKQFF

cdr3_length: 16
j_call: TRBJ2-1
clone_size: NA
v_call: TRBV10-1
d_call: TRBD2
cdr3_nt: TGCGCCAGCAGTGAGTCTGGCACTAGCGGGAGCAATGAGCAGTTCTTC
cdr3_aa: CASSESGTSGSNEQFF

cdr3_length: 13
j_call: TRBJ2-1
clone_size: NA
v_call: TRBV7-3
d_call: NA
cdr3_nt: TGTGCCAGCAGTCCGGGCCGCCCCAATGAGCAGTTCTTC
cdr3_aa: CASSPGRPNEQFF

cdr3_length: 15
j_call: TRBJ2-5
clone_size: few
v_call: TRBV2
d_call: TRBD1
cdr3_nt: TGTGCCAGTGCAGGGGGCGAGAACACGCAAGAGACCCAGTACTTC
cdr3_aa: CASAGGENTQETQYF

cdr3_length: 17
j_call: TRBJ2-7
clone_size: NA
v_call: TRBV13
d_call: TRBD1
cdr3_nt: TGTGCCAGCAGCTTAGGCTTTTATCCGGGACAGTGGTACGAGCAGTACTTC
cdr3_aa: CASSLGFYPGQWYEQYF

cdr3_length: 13
j_call: TRBJ1-2
clone_size: once
v_call: TRBV11-2
d_call: TRBD1
cdr3_nt: TGTGCCAGCAGCTACGGACAGGGCTATGGCTACACCTTC
cdr3_aa: CASSYGQGYGYTF

cdr3_length: 13
j_call: TRBJ2-3
clone_size: NA
v_call: TRBV20-1
d_call: NA
cdr3_nt: TGCAGTGCTGGAGGTACTAGTACAGATACGCAGTATTTT
cdr3_aa: CSAGGTSTDTQYF

cdr3_length: 13
j_call: TRBJ1-2
clone_size: once
v_call: TRBV20-1
d_call: NA
cdr3_nt: TGCAGTGCTAGACCGGACAGATCCTATGGCTACACCTTC
cdr3_aa: CSARPDRSYGYTF

cdr3_length: 15
j_call: TRBJ2-1
clone_size: NA
v_call: TRBV11-2
d_call: NA
cdr3_nt: TGTGCCAGCAGCTTAGCCCCCCTCAGGGTCAATGAGCAGTTCTTC
cdr3_aa: CASSLAPLRVNEQFF

cdr3_length: 15
j_call: TRBJ2-2
clone_size: many
v_call: TRBV4-1
d_call: TRBD1
cdr3_nt: TGCGCCAGCAGCCAAGAGGGGGACAGGGAAGGGGAGCTGTTTTTT
cdr3_aa: CASSQEGDREGELFF